This T cell receptor beta chain came from a study of blood T cell repertoires in COVID-19 (dated by TCRdb to the early 2020s). For the wider study: Collaborator samples came from the United States, Italy and Spain and covered acute and convalescent phases of COVID-19. The material from the prospective study consisted of cDNA or gDNA derived from T cells, B-cell-depleted T cells, or PBMCs. The dataset comprised deeply sampled blood TCRbeta repertoires from subjects exposed to, actively infected with, or recovered from COVID-19. The repertoires were made available in a free public database intended to serve as a resource for research on the immune response to SARS-CoV-2. The samples were drawn from the first 160 participants of the ongoing ImmuneRACE study and from 1,254 subjects provided by 6 global collaborators. A de-identified subject ID, COVID-19 status, age in years and sex were almost always included in the sample metadata. HLA class I and class II types, where available, came from metadata supplied by the sample provider rather than from assay-based typing.

This clone has a handful of counts. Its antigen is unknown. No much larger clonotype is one base removed from it; base qualities were not supplied. Findings and caveats that apply to the study as a whole: Clinical and demographic metadata were provided uncurated, with the amount varying by source and participant.

The germline V gene supplies CDR1 ENHRY and CDR2 SYGVKD. The junction shows trimming of 0 bases on V and 6 bases on J, plus 8 bases between the germline ends. There are 13 amino acids in the CDR3, from cysteine to phenylalanine inclusive. Solely the CDR3 DNA is kept, with 39 bases framed from the first base. TCRbeta CDR3 regions were amplified from genomic DNA using the immunoSEQ Assay, a bias-controlled multiplex PCR. The authors' analysis ran thus. The number of nucleated cells in each sample was estimated from the amplification of reference gene primers within the assay. To quantify the absolute abundance of each unique TCRbeta CDR3 rearrangement, sequence reads were collapsed and filtered. Productive Simpson clonality was computed per sample as the square root of Simpson's diversity index over productive rearrangements. Drawn from immuneACCESS, this table holds only the in-frame rearrangements with V and J called that TCRdb kept. Clones are partly lost; checked studies trace under half to an unresolved V gene and leave the rest unexplained. The D gene and trimming were derived from the DNA, and the V and J assignments and clone size from that table. Within this sample are some 180,000 clones, with around 89% of them counted one time only. Together, the top ten hold 0.55% to 0.8% of the sample.

Each collaborating institution followed its own protocols to collect whole blood in K2EDTA tubes. For TCRbeta analysis, collaborators shipped samples as frozen whole blood, isolated PBMCs, or DNA extracted from either of those sample types. The sample comprised peripheral blood. The receptor was derived from a man aged 50 to 60 with acute or convalescent COVID-19. The chain is made from TRBV10-3 and TRBJ1-2; no D gene can be assigned with confidence. For the CDR3, the sequence is CAISESSGHGYTF. The nucleotides are TGTGCCATCAGTGAGTCAAGTGGGCATGGCTACACCTTC.